Below, 14 T cell receptor beta chains from the same sample are listed, as sequenced in a study of blood T cell repertoires in COVID-19. Libraries were prepared by immunoSEQ multiplex PCR; TCRdb keeps only in-frame clonotypes and omits some of them. The top ten hold 4% to 5% of the sample, which has 260,000 or so clones, roughly 80% seen once. The sequencing input was peripheral blood. These TCRs come from a woman aged 70-85 years with acute or convalescent COVID-19.

J is TRBJ2-3 and V is TRBV5-8, with D possibly matching TRBD1 (6 bases). The ends were cut back, 2 bases at V and 1 base at J, with 11 bases in the middle. CDR1 is SGHTS, CDR2 YDEGEE, per germline. The CDR3 runs to 15 residues. The CDR3 region has the DNA TGTGCCAGCAGCTTCAGGGGAATCGGCACAGATACGCAGTATTTT. This sequence encodes CASSFRGIGTDTQYF.

Notes on this clone: Other nucleotide sequences in the sample specify the same CDR3. The gene calls are TRBV6-5 and TRBJ1-2; no reliable D call. The CDR3 consists of 13 residues. CDR1 is MNHEY, CDR2 SVGAGI, per germline. Trimming stripped 2 bases from V and 7 bases from J, with 11 bases between. This CDR3 is CASSYGREGGYTF. The CDR3 region has the DNA TGTGCCAGCAGTTACGGAAGGGAGGGTGGCTACACCTTC.

V is TRBV5-8 and J is TRBJ1-1, with D perhaps TRBD1 (6 bases). Germline V gene sequence: CDR1 SGHTS, CDR2 YDEGEE. V lost 0 bases to trimming and J lost 8 bases, with 20 bases between them. The CDR3 spans 16 residues. CDR3 in DNA: TGTGCCAGCAGCTTGGTCCACCGGACTGGGAGGGGGGAAGCTTTCTTT. Encoded protein: CASSLVHRTGRGEAFF.

The chain has TRBV2 and TRBJ1-1; 9 bases map to TRBD1. J was trimmed by 1 base and V by 11 bases; bases with no gene match: 14. The germline gives CDR1 SNHLY, CDR2 FYNNEI. CDR3 length: 16 amino acids. The CDR3 loop is CADRVQGAVANTEAFF. In DNA form, the CDR3 reads TGTGCCGACAGGGTACAGGGGGCTGTAGCGAACACTGAAGCTTTCTTT.

The V call is TRBV7-9, the J call TRBJ2-5, with TRBD1 matching 9 bases. The CDR3 extends over 14 amino acids. Germline V lookup: CDR1 SEHNR, CDR2 FQNEAQ (reference sequence). The V segment lost 8 bases and the J segment 2 bases; nucleotides outside the gene matches: 6. The CDR3 DNA sequence: TGTGCCAGCGGGTCGGACAGGGGACAAGAGACCCAGTACTTC. Its translation is CASGSDRGQETQYF.

J is TRBJ1-5 and V is TRBV2, with 7 bases lining up with TRBD1. The CDR3 extends over 14 amino acids. Losses at the gene ends were 2 bases for V and 7 bases for J; bases not matched to a gene: 5. Germline V gene data show CDR1 as SNHLY and CDR2 as FYNNEI. CDR3 region: CASSEQGVRQPQHF. CDR3 sequence (DNA): TGTGCCAGCAGTGAACAGGGGGTTAGGCAGCCCCAGCATTTT.

This rearrangement joins TRBV20-1 to TRBJ2-2; D uncertain. Trimming pared 3 bases from V and 1 base from J, leaving 9 bases between. CDR3 size: 14 residues. Germline assignment: CDR1 DFQATT and CDR2 SNEGSKA (reference sequence). CDR3 residues: CSASPTQNTGELFF. The CDR3 DNA is TGCAGTGCTAGTCCGACTCAGAACACCGGGGAGCTGTTTTTT.

This chain uses TRBV5-1 with TRBJ2-7; D may be TRBD1 (6 bases). Between the trimmed V and J ends, which lost 1 base and 1 base, there was a span of 9 bases. Per the germline V gene, CDR1 is SGHRS and CDR2 is YFSETQ. The length of the CDR3 is 14 residues. The CDR3 nucleotides are TGCGCCAGCAGCTTGCAGGGGCCGTCCTACGAGCAGTACTTC. This translates into CASSLQGPSYEQYF.

V is TRBV25-1 and J is TRBJ1-6, with D unresolved. In germline, CDR1 is MGHDK, CDR2 SYGVNS. Trimming stripped 3 bases from V and 9 bases from J, with 6 bases between. There are 12 residues in the CDR3. The DNA for the CDR3 is TGTGCCAGCAGTGAGGGCCTTTCACCCCTCCACTTT. Its protein product is CASSEGLSPLHF. The entire variable domain, with the rest obtained from reference TRBV25-1 and TRBJ1-6, is as follows: EADIYQTPRYLVIGTGKKITLECSQTMGHDKMYWYQQDPGMELHLIHYSYGVNSTEKGDLSSESTVSRIRTEHFPLTLESARPSHTSQYLCASSEGLSPLHFGNGTRLTVT.

Remarks on this clone: The same CDR3 arises from other DNA sequences in this sample as well. The chain has TRBV5-1 and TRBJ1-6; 9 bases map to TRBD1. V shed 0 bases and J 7 bases; nucleotides not matched to a gene: 2. Germline lookup yields CDR1 SGHRS and CDR2 YFSETQ. The CDR3 contains 15 residues. The CDR3 region has the DNA TGCGCCAGCAGCTTGGGGGGACAGGGCAATTCACCCCTCCACTTT. Its translation is CASSLGGQGNSPLHF.

The rearrangement uses TRBV5-4 and TRBJ2-3; TRBD2 aligns across 9 bases. The V gene's germline CDR1 is SGHNT and CDR2 YYREEE (reference sequence). V was pared by 4 bases and J by 4 bases, with 7 bases of the junction left unmatched. This CDR3 region has 15 residues. The CDR3 DNA reads as TGTGCCAGCAGCAGGCCCGGCGGGGGGGCAGATACGCAGTATTTT. This translates into CASSRPGGGADTQYF.

J is TRBJ1-1 and V is TRBV4-2; tentatively, D is TRBD1 (6 bases). The CDR3 is 14 residues long. The V end lost 4 bases, the J end lost 3 bases, and 12 bases lay between the germline ends. Looked up from germline, CDR1 is LGHNA and CDR2 is YNFKEQ. The DNA for the CDR3 is TGTGCCAGCAGCCCGACAGGTAGGGACACTGAAGCTTTCTTT. Translation: CASSPTGRDTEAFF.

The chain couples TRBV5-4 to TRBJ2-1; TRBD2 matches at 7 bases. V lost 3 bases, J lost 6 bases, and 9 bases stayed unmatched. This CDR3 region has 15 residues. Germline V CDR1 and CDR2: SGHNT, YYREEE (reference sequence). The CDR3 DNA reads TGTGCCAGCAGCTGGGGGGAGGGCTTTCTCAATGAGCAGTTCTTC. Residues: CASSWGEGFLNEQFF.

V gene TRBV28 combines with J gene TRBJ1-2, with D maybe TRBD1 (5 bases). The V gene's germline CDR1 is MDHEN and CDR2 SYDVKM. The CDR3 is made up of 14 amino acids. Deletions cut 7 bases from V and 0 bases from J, with 12 bases between. This CDR3 is CASITGTSNYGYTF. In DNA, the CDR3 is TGTGCCAGCATTACTGGGACTTCTAACTATGGCTACACCTTC.